Sequencing of this TCR beta chain was carried out in a study of T-cell memory formation after mild COVID-19 (dated by TCRdb to about 2021). Turning to the overall study: Most TCR sequence clusters were specific to one of the two donors. In two donors, T-cell clones that expanded and contracted after mild COVID-19 were tracked by sequencing TCRalpha and TCRbeta repertoires over time. The cohort comprised two young, previously healthy adult volunteers, one female and one male. On the study overall, not on this receptor specifically: Some responding clones were detected in pre-infection memory, suggesting pre-existing cross-reactive memory T cells joined the SARS-CoV-2 response. The study included only a couple of mild cases, and larger cohorts that include severe cases with pre-infection samples were judged to be necessary. Balanced CD4/CD8 phenotypes were observed for clones contracting from day 15 to 85, whereas a bias towards CD4+ was observed for a second wave of clones expanding from day 15 to 37. Contracting CD4+ clones turned up mainly in the CM and EM memory subsets, whereas EMRA was where CD8+ clones were enriched. The second-wave clones that peaked on day 37 were not confirmed to be SARS-CoV-2 specific.

PBMCs were isolated by Ficoll-Paque density gradient centrifugation. The instrument given in TCRdb is Illumina NovaSeq 6000. TCRalpha and TCRbeta cDNA libraries were built by 5'RACE with constant-segment primers, adding sample barcodes and unique molecular identifiers. RNA was extracted from every sample with Trizol reagent. Library amplification was performed in two PCR steps, and a second sample barcode and Illumina TruSeq adapters were introduced in the second step. The libraries were sequenced on an Illumina NovaSeq using 2 x 150 bp paired-end reads. The authors' analysis ran thus. With migec v1.2.7, reads were demultiplexed and then collapsed into UMI-guided consensus sequences. Using mixcr v2.1.11, UMI consensuses were aligned to TRA and TRB V and J templates and then assembled into clonotypes. Expanded or contracted clonotypes were those called significant by both edgeR and NoisET, with noise models trained on biological replicates. For edgeR calls, a false discovery rate-adjusted p below 0.01 and a log2 fold-change threshold of 1 were applied. As an exploratory analysis of dynamics, PCA with hierarchical clustering was applied to max-normalized trajectories of the 1000 most abundant clonotypes. Each responding clone was given a CD4 or CD8 phenotype based on the CD4+ and CD8+ repertoires, which had been sequenced separately. The public sequencing data were trimmed at Q25 with fastp and processed into clonotypes with MiXCR by TCRdb, which kept only in-frame beta chains. Every distinct CDR3 protein forms one entry, paired with its most common genes and DNA. It is TCRdb's table, rather than the study itself, that gives the V and J calls and clone size. The table for this sample lists around 470,000 distinct CDR3 sequences; around 19% of them were counted only once. The ten top clones hold around 8.4% of the sample.

Remarks on this clonotype: The clone's antigen remains unknown. One base away there is no much larger clone; base qualities are not given.

Counted from cysteine to phenylalanine, this CDR3 has 15 amino acids. The DNA shown is the 45-base CDR3, in frame from base 1. CDR1 and CDR2 (SGHNT, YENEEA) derive from the germline V gene. V has 8 bases trimmed and J has 6 bases trimmed; junction bases matching no gene number 13. The sequenced sample consisted of PBMCs or a T cell subset sorted from them (not recorded which). This sequence originates from an adult woman who had mild COVID-19 (a few samples of this study predate the infection). The sample titles of this study are shuffled in the database, so cell type and time point are left out; the donor was told from shared clones. The rearranged chain carries TRBV11-3 and TRBJ2-3, with 8 bases aligning to TRBD2. CDR3 protein: CASSSGAGARDTQYF. The nucleotide sequence reads as follows: TGTGCCAGCTCATCTGGAGCGGGAGCAAGGGATACGCAGTATTTT. Joined to the reference TRBV11-3 and TRBJ2-3 proteins, this CDR3 gives the full variable domain: EAGVVQSPRYKIIEKKQPVAFWCNPISGHNTLYWYLQNLGQGPELLIRYENEEAVDDSQLPKDRFSAERLKGVDSTLKIQPAELGDSAVYLCASSSGAGARDTQYFGPGTRLTVL.